The next 16 T cell receptor beta chains were all read from a single sample in a study of response to subunit inactivated influenza vaccine. Via MiXCR, TCRdb re-called the RT-PCR reads, giving one row per CDR3 protein. Of roughly 540,000 distinct CDR3 sequences in the sample, around a quarter were seen once. These data also featured in a second study, about T cells expressing NK-cell markers. In that study: Generation of TCR beta cDNA was performed by 5'RACE template switching incorporating UMIs.

The sample in question was CD4+ T cells sorted from PBMCs, obtained approximately 13 days after vaccination. The source is a man aged 50-59 years who received an inactivated influenza vaccine.

This clonotype was picked up a small number of times. This sequence joins TRBV5-6 and TRBJ2-6; D possibly corresponds to TRBD1 (6 bases). The V gene's germline CDR1 is SGHDT and CDR2 YYEEEE. This CDR3 region has 18 residues. V lost 1 base, J lost 0 bases, and 14 bases lay in between. CDR3 in amino acids: CASSLSNRAGSGANVLTF. The CDR3 DNA is TGTGCCAGCAGCTTGTCGAACAGGGCAGGCTCTGGGGCCAACGTCCTGACTTTC.

The J gene is TRBJ1-4, the V gene TRBV6-5, with D hard to call. Germline V gene lookup returns CDR1 MNHEY and CDR2 SVGAGI. The CDR3 length is 17 residues. Trimming took 0 bases from V and 4 from J, leaving 15 bases between them. CDR3 DNA: TGTGCCAGCAGTTACTCGCCACAGCCGAAGGGTAATGAAAAACTGTTTTTT. Translated, it gives CASSYSPQPKGNEKLFF.

The chain combines TRBV5-1 with TRBJ2-7, with 8 bases identical to TRBD1. CDR3 size: 14 residues. The V and J ends lost 4 bases and 3 bases, in that order; junction bases with no gene match: 6. CDR1 and CDR2 (germline): SGHRS, YFSETQ. CDR3 region: CASSEAGQGYEQYF. In DNA, the CDR3 is TGCGCCAGCAGCGAGGCTGGACAGGGCTACGAGCAGTACTTC. The full variable domain, with the rest looked up from reference TRBV5-1 and TRBJ2-7, is KAGVTQTPRYLIKTRGQQVTLSCSPISGHRSVSWYQQTPGQGLQFLFEYFSETQRNKGNFPGRFSGRQFSNSRSEMNVSTLELGDSALYLCASSEAGQGYEQYFGPGTRLTVT.

This clonotype was picked up a small number of times. The V call is TRBV5-1, the J call TRBJ1-5; possible D gene TRBD1, 6 bases. Germline CDR1 SGHRS, CDR2 YFSETQ. Trimming stripped 4 bases from V and 1 base from J, with 12 bases between. This CDR3 comprises 15 residues. The CDR3 DNA reads TGCGCCAGCAGCCCGGTGGGGGCGAGCAATCAGCCCCAGCATTTT. It yields the protein CASSPVGASNQPQHF.

This clonotype was seen at least ten times. V is TRBV7-2 and J is TRBJ2-1, with TRBD1 matching 8 bases. CDR1 is SGHTA and CDR2 is FQGNSA in the germline V gene. This CDR3 is built from 15 residues. V lost 3 bases and J lost 2; bases outside the gene matches: 3. Here the CDR3 reads CASSFEQGAYNEQFF. The CDR3 region has the DNA TGTGCCAGCAGCTTTGAACAGGGGGCCTACAATGAGCAGTTCTTC.

This chain joins TRBV11-1 and TRBJ2-1, with 9 nucleotides matching TRBD1. The CDR3 contains 16 residues. Looked up from germline, CDR1 is SGHAT and CDR2 is FQDESV (reference sequence). V gave up 6 bases and J gave up 8 bases; unmatched junction bases: 14. The CDR3 coding sequence is TGTGCCAGCAGAACCGGGACAGGGTATTCTCTACATGAGCAGTTCTTC. It encodes CASRTGTGYSLHEQFF. Using reference TRBV11-1 and TRBJ2-1 for the parts outside the CDR3, the full variable domain is EAEVAQSPRYKITEKSQAVAFWCDPISGHATLYWYRQILGQGPELLVQFQDESVVDDSQLPKDRFSAERLKGVDSTLKIQPAELGDSAMYLCASRTGTGYSLHEQFFGPGTRLTVL.

This clonotype was detected a few times. The chain uses TRBV3-1 and TRBJ2-7; D possibly matches TRBD1 or TRBD2 (5 bases each). Germline V lookup: CDR1 LGHDT, CDR2 YNNKEL (reference sequence). V lost 4 bases and J lost 6, with 13 bases in between. This CDR3 contains 13 residues. CDR3 nucleotides: TGTGCCAGCAGCCCCTACAGGACTCCCGAGCAGTACTTC. This sequence encodes CASSPYRTPEQYF.

This clonotype was seen repeatedly, ten times or more. J is TRBJ2-5 and V is TRBV29-1; D assignment may be TRBD1 or TRBD2 (5 bases each). V was cut by 6 bases and J by 7 bases, with 18 bases left in between. The CDR3 is 13 residues long. CDR1 and CDR2 (germline): SQVTM, ANQGSEA. The CDR3 sequence is CSVAREPSWTQYF. CDR3 DNA sequence: TGCAGCGTAGCCAGGGAGCCGTCATGGACCCAGTACTTC.

This clonotype showed up just a few times. The chain recombines TRBV20-1 with TRBJ2-5, with TRBD1 matching over 7 bases. The germline V gene has CDR1 DFQATT and CDR2 SNEGSKA (reference sequence). Unmatched junction bases numbered 8, after V lost 3 bases and J lost 1 base. This CDR3 comprises 15 residues. The CDR3 coding sequence is TGCAGTGCTAGCTTACCCGGGACAGCCCAAGAGACCCAGTACTTC. Translating it yields CSASLPGTAQETQYF.

This sequence joins TRBV12-3 or TRBV12-4 and TRBJ1-5; 7 bases fit TRBD1. The V and J ends lost 5 bases and 2 bases, in that order; junction bases with no gene match: 9. CDR3 length: 16 residues. The CDR3 DNA sequence: TGTGCCAGCAGTCCGAGCACAGGGGCGCGCAATCAGCCCCAGCATTTT. It codes for CASSPSTGARNQPQHF.

V and J are TRBV27 and TRBJ1-2; TRBD1 is a possible D gene (5 bases). This CDR3 comprises 13 residues. Germline CDR1 is MNHEY and CDR2 is SMNVEV (reference sequence). Trimming removed 5 bases at V and 3 bases at J, with 10 bases between. In DNA, the CDR3 is TGTGCCAGCAGTAGACAGACCCACTATGGCTACACCTTC. Encoded protein: CASSRQTHYGYTF.

This clonotype came up a few times. This rearrangement joins TRBV20-1 to TRBJ2-7; TRBD1 aligns across 11 bases. Looked up from germline, CDR1 is DFQATT and CDR2 is SNEGSKA (reference sequence). Trimming took 4 bases from V and 7 from J; bases not matched to a gene: 12. The CDR3 consists of 15 residues. This CDR3 reads CSAIRLGQGAWEQYF. CDR3 DNA: TGCAGTGCTATACGCCTCGGACAGGGGGCGTGGGAGCAGTACTTC.

The chain joins TRBV7-2 to TRBJ1-1; weak D call: TRBD1 (5 bases). This CDR3 region has 14 residues. The germline V and J ends were trimmed by 5 bases and 5 bases, with 15 bases remaining between them. Germline lookup yields CDR1 SGHTA and CDR2 FQGNSA. For the CDR3, the DNA is TGTGCCAGCAGCATCATGCAGGGTGGGACTGAAGCTTTCTTT. Its translation is CASSIMQGGTEAFF.

The V call is TRBV9, the J call TRBJ1-2; a weak D match, TRBD1 (6 bases). The CDR3 spans 14 residues. CDR1 and CDR2 from the germline V gene are SGDLS and YYNGEE. Trimming took 0 bases from V and 8 from J, leaving 14 bases between them. As DNA, the CDR3 is TGTGCCAGCAGCGTAGTGGAAGGGGGATCCGGCTACACCTTC. Protein product: CASSVVEGGSGYTF.

This clonotype has a handful of counts. The genes are TRBV5-6 and TRBJ2-2, with D possibly being TRBD1 (6 bases). The CDR3 contains 14 residues. Germline V gives CDR1 SGHDT, CDR2 YYEEEE. The V end lost 0 bases, the J end lost 6 bases, and 9 bases lay between the germline ends. CDR3 region: CASSLVTGSGELFF. DNA of the CDR3: TGTGCCAGCAGCTTGGTGACAGGATCCGGGGAGCTGTTTTTT.

This chain joins TRBV5-1 and TRBJ2-6, with D possibly TRBD2 on 6 matching bases. In germline, CDR1 is SGHRS, CDR2 YFSETQ. This CDR3 is built from 16 residues. The V end lost 2 bases, the J end lost 2 bases, and 11 bases lay between the germline ends. The CDR3 DNA follows: TGCGCCAGCAGCTTCGGAGGGGCGGCTGGGGCCAACGTCCTGACTTTC. Translating it yields CASSFGGAAGANVLTF.